The T cell receptor (beta chain) under discussion was sequenced for a study of blood T cell repertoires in COVID-19. Turning to the study itself: From T cells, B-cell-depleted T cells, or PBMCs came the material, which was cDNA or gDNA.

The CDR3 sequence is 15 residues long. V was pared by 4 bases and J by 4 bases, with 3 bases of the junction left unmatched. Looked up from germline, CDR1 is LGHNA and CDR2 is YNFKEQ. Original processing notes: Estimation of nucleated cell counts relied on the amplification of reference gene primers. Profiled with immunoSEQ multiplex PCR; TCRdb holds only in-frame clones, not every one. D and trimming come from the DNA, and the V and J calls and clone size come from that table. Seen here are roughly 500,000 clones, 89% observed once, and the top ten hold roughly 0.84%. The specimen sequenced was peripheral blood. The clonotype was recovered from a young man with COVID-19, enrolled during active disease. The rearrangement joins TRBV4-2 to TRBJ2-1; 11 bases align to TRBD2. This chain's CDR3 is CASSPGTSGYNEQFF. CDR3 in DNA: TGTGCCAGCAGCCCGGGGACTAGCGGTTACAATGAGCAGTTCTTC.